This T cell receptor (beta chain) was captured in a study of CD8+CD57+ T cells in acquired aplastic anemia. Background on the study: Sorted CD4+ plus CD8+ cells gave DNA averaging about 3.2 ug.

The CDR3 is made up of 13 amino acids. V lost 5 bases, J lost 6 bases, and 7 bases stayed unmatched. The germline CDR1 and CDR2 sequences are SGHRS and YFSETQ. The patients chosen for sequencing had shown expansion of CD8+CD57+ cells (detected by flow cytometry). No therapy was given to patients before blood sampling. Overall study results and limits: Patients and controls had CD8+ Simpson's diversity values that were not significantly distinct. Some 30 was the count of CD8+ CDR3 sequences that patients shared with controls.

This clonotype was detected only a few times. Its antigen is currently unknown. A much bigger clone sits one base away, suggesting this may be a read error. Profiling of TCR beta VDJ combinations and CDR3 sequences used genomic DNA as template. MiXCR, run by TCRdb on the reads, gives a single entry per CDR3 protein. Of some 160,000 distinct CDR3 sequences listed, roughly half are singletons. This clonotype originated in a human donor with aplastic anemia. The source material was sorted CD4+, CD8+, or CD8+CD57+ T cells (not recorded which) from PBMCs. V is TRBV5-1 and J is TRBJ2-7; 8 nucleotides line up with TRBD1. This CDR3 is CASSPGGWGEQYV. The CDR3 DNA sequence: TGCGCCAGCAGTCCAGGGGGCTGGGGCGAGCAGTACGTC.